Listed below are T cell receptor beta chains from one sample, sequenced in a study of CD8 T cells in ankylosing spondylitis. MiXCR was run by TCRdb on the 5' RACE reads, yielding one entry per CDR3 protein. This sample has 35,000 to 50,000 distinct CDR3 sequences; under 4.5% occur once, and the top ten carry roughly 4.2%. Sequenced sample: blood, either unsorted or a sorted T cell fraction (not recorded which). The receptor source for this set is a female donor with ankylosing spondylitis or in good health (not recorded which). Each CDR3 is given with its conserved first and last residue. A D gene is named only where the DNA matches it firmly. Some rows mark clone size as missing; the rest say once, few, many or name a class of expanded clone.

D gene: NA
clone size: many
V gene: TRBV21-1
J gene: TRBJ2-1
CDR3 protein: CASSPHRTGDTYNEQFF
CDR3 DNA: TGTGCCAGCAGCCCCCACCGGACAGGGGATACCTACAATGAGCAGTTCTTC

D gene: TRBD2
clone size: many
V gene: TRBV9
J gene: TRBJ2-3
CDR3 protein: CASSTRTSGGTDTQYF
CDR3 DNA: TGTGCCAGCAGCACCCGGACTAGCGGGGGCACAGATACGCAGTATTTT

D gene: NA
clone size: many
V gene: TRBV9
J gene: TRBJ1-5
CDR3 protein: CASSVEGLGQPQHF
CDR3 DNA: TGTGCCAGCAGCGTAGAAGGGTTGGGTCAGCCCCAGCATTTT

D gene: TRBD2
clone size: NA
V gene: TRBV9
J gene: TRBJ2-1
CDR3 protein: CASSVVPSGGDEQFF
CDR3 DNA: TGTGCCAGCAGCGTAGTCCCTAGCGGGGGCGATGAGCAGTTCTTC

D gene: TRBD2
clone size: many
V gene: TRBV9
J gene: TRBJ2-5
CDR3 protein: CASSVLAGGLGQETQYF
CDR3 DNA: TGTGCCAGCAGCGTTCTAGCGGGGGGACTGGGGCAAGAGACCCAGTACTTC

D gene: TRBD2
clone size: few
V gene: TRBV9
J gene: TRBJ2-1
CDR3 protein: CASSVAMAGGDNEQFF
CDR3 DNA: TGTGCCAGCAGCGTAGCGATGGCGGGGGGCGACAATGAGCAGTTCTTC

D gene: TRBD2
clone size: many
V gene: TRBV9
J gene: TRBJ2-1
CDR3 protein: CASSPGRRGGDEQFF
CDR3 DNA: TGTGCCAGCAGCCCCGGGAGGCGGGGGGGGGATGAGCAGTTCTTC

D gene: NA
clone size: many
V gene: TRBV9
J gene: TRBJ2-2
CDR3 protein: CASSRAPNTGELFF
CDR3 DNA: TGTGCCAGCAGCCGGGCCCCGAACACCGGGGAGCTGTTTTTT

D gene: NA
clone size: many
V gene: TRBV9
J gene: TRBJ2-1
CDR3 protein: CASSADGPQINEQFF
CDR3 DNA: TGTGCCAGCAGCGCCGACGGTCCACAAATCAATGAGCAGTTCTTC

D gene: NA
clone size: many
V gene: TRBV9
J gene: TRBJ2-1
CDR3 protein: CASRLSNEQFF
CDR3 DNA: TGTGCCAGCAGGCTGAGCAATGAGCAGTTCTTC

D gene: TRBD2
clone size: many
V gene: TRBV9
J gene: TRBJ2-7
CDR3 protein: CASSKGLDPYEQYF
CDR3 DNA: TGTGCCAGCAGCAAAGGACTAGATCCCTACGAGCAGTACTTC

D gene: NA
clone size: many
V gene: TRBV9
J gene: TRBJ2-5
CDR3 protein: CASSPSGTGRETQYF
CDR3 DNA: TGTGCCAGCAGCCCCTCCGGGACGGGGAGAGAGACCCAGTACTTC

D gene: NA
clone size: many
V gene: TRBV9
J gene: TRBJ2-3
CDR3 protein: CASSVAPGAGTDTQYF
CDR3 DNA: TGTGCCAGCAGCGTAGCCCCGGGGGCGGGCACAGATACGCAGTATTTT

D gene: TRBD1
clone size: many
V gene: TRBV9
J gene: TRBJ1-6
CDR3 protein: CASSPRDRAYNSPLHF
CDR3 DNA: TGTGCCAGCAGCCCAAGGGACAGGGCGTATAATTCACCCCTCCACTTT

D gene: NA
clone size: many
V gene: TRBV9
J gene: TRBJ2-3
CDR3 protein: CASSPKTDTQYF
CDR3 DNA: TGTGCCAGCAGCCCGAAAACAGATACGCAGTATTTT

D gene: NA
clone size: many
V gene: TRBV9
J gene: TRBJ1-4
CDR3 protein: CASSVGLEEEKLFF
CDR3 DNA: TGTGCCAGCAGCGTAGGTCTGGAGGAGGAAAAACTGTTTTTT

D gene: NA
clone size: many
V gene: TRBV9
J gene: TRBJ1-1
CDR3 protein: CASSVDLINTEAFF
CDR3 DNA: TGTGCCAGCAGCGTAGACCTGATAAACACTGAAGCTTTCTTT

D gene: NA
clone size: many
V gene: TRBV9
J gene: TRBJ2-2
CDR3 protein: CASSVGPGATVTGELFF
CDR3 DNA: TGTGCCAGCAGCGTAGGACCGGGGGCCACAGTCACCGGGGAGCTGTTTTTT

D gene: NA
clone size: many
V gene: TRBV9
J gene: TRBJ1-6
CDR3 protein: CASSVAGALMDSPLHF
CDR3 DNA: TGTGCCAGCAGCGTAGCGGGAGCCCTTATGGATTCACCCCTCCACTTT

D gene: TRBD2
clone size: many
V gene: TRBV9
J gene: TRBJ2-1
CDR3 protein: CASSFSGGADEQFF
CDR3 DNA: TGTGCCAGCAGCTTTAGCGGGGGGGCTGATGAGCAGTTCTTC

D gene: TRBD1
clone size: many
V gene: TRBV9
J gene: TRBJ1-1
CDR3 protein: CASSVTGGYTEAFF
CDR3 DNA: TGTGCCAGCAGCGTAACAGGGGGATACACTGAAGCTTTCTTT

D gene: NA
clone size: NA
V gene: TRBV9
J gene: TRBJ2-2
CDR3 protein: CASSVAGSTGELFF
CDR3 DNA: TGTGCCAGCAGCGTAGCTGGGTCCACCGGGGAGCTGTTTTTT

D gene: NA
clone size: medium-sized
V gene: TRBV9
J gene: TRBJ1-1
CDR3 protein: CASSRGPKGGDTEAFF
CDR3 DNA: TGTGCCAGCAGTAGGGGCCCGAAGGGCGGCGACACTGAAGCTTTCTTT

D gene: NA
clone size: many
V gene: TRBV9
J gene: TRBJ2-2
CDR3 protein: CASSVDGAGGELFF
CDR3 DNA: TGTGCCAGCAGCGTAGATGGGGCCGGCGGGGAGCTGTTTTTT

D gene: TRBD1
clone size: many
V gene: TRBV9
J gene: TRBJ2-5
CDR3 protein: CASSAWDRGETQYF
CDR3 DNA: TGTGCCAGCAGCGCCTGGGACAGGGGAGAGACCCAGTACTTC

D gene: TRBD1
clone size: NA
V gene: TRBV9
J gene: TRBJ2-7
CDR3 protein: CASSATTGAPYEQYF
CDR3 DNA: TGTGCCAGCAGCGCCACGACAGGGGCACCCTACGAGCAGTACTTC

D gene: NA
clone size: many
V gene: TRBV9
J gene: TRBJ2-2
CDR3 protein: CASSAPRVADTGELFF
CDR3 DNA: TGTGCCAGCAGCGCACCCAGGGTGGCGGACACCGGGGAGCTGTTTTTT

D gene: TRBD2
clone size: many
V gene: TRBV9
J gene: TRBJ2-7
CDR3 protein: CASSITSGAGGEQYF
CDR3 DNA: TGTGCCAGCAGCATTACTAGCGGGGCAGGGGGTGAGCAGTACTTC

D gene: NA
clone size: medium-sized
V gene: TRBV9
J gene: TRBJ2-7
CDR3 protein: CASSPGPRQTNYEQYF
CDR3 DNA: TGTGCCAGCAGCCCGGGGCCAAGGCAGACTAACTACGAGCAGTACTTC

D gene: NA
clone size: few
V gene: TRBV9
J gene: TRBJ1-1
CDR3 protein: CASSRSKGRLNTEAFF
CDR3 DNA: TGTGCCAGCAGCCGGTCGAAGGGGAGATTGAACACTGAAGCTTTCTTT

D gene: NA
clone size: many
V gene: TRBV9
J gene: TRBJ2-1
CDR3 protein: CASSDLNEQFF
CDR3 DNA: TGTGCCAGCAGCGACCTCAATGAGCAGTTCTTC

D gene: TRBD1
clone size: medium-sized
V gene: TRBV9
J gene: TRBJ1-1
CDR3 protein: CASSVVGTGSTEAFF
CDR3 DNA: TGTGCCAGCAGCGTAGTCGGGACAGGGAGCACTGAAGCTTTCTTT

D gene: TRBD1
clone size: many
V gene: TRBV9
J gene: TRBJ1-6
CDR3 protein: CASSVEGAPNSPLHF
CDR3 DNA: TGTGCCAGCAGCGTAGAGGGGGCTCCTAATTCACCCCTCCACTTT

D gene: NA
clone size: many
V gene: TRBV9
J gene: TRBJ1-2
CDR3 protein: CASSVGAAPDYGYTF
CDR3 DNA: TGTGCCAGCAGCGTAGGGGCAGCTCCGGACTATGGCTACACCTTC

D gene: NA
clone size: many
V gene: TRBV21-1
J gene: TRBJ2-1
CDR3 protein: CASSSGLAGGSQAYNEQFF
CDR3 DNA: TGTGCCAGCAGCTCCGGACTAGCGGGGGGCAGTCAGGCCTACAATGAGCAGTTCTTC

D gene: NA
clone size: many
V gene: TRBV9
J gene: TRBJ2-3
CDR3 protein: CASSARGAGDIDTQYF
CDR3 DNA: TGTGCCAGCAGCGCTCGGGGAGCGGGTGATATAGATACGCAGTATTTT

D gene: NA
clone size: few
V gene: TRBV9
J gene: TRBJ2-3
CDR3 protein: CASSLGRTDTQYF
CDR3 DNA: TGTGCCAGCAGTCTAGGCCGCACAGATACGCAGTATTTT

D gene: NA
clone size: many
V gene: TRBV9
J gene: TRBJ1-6
CDR3 protein: CASSVYREGSPLHF
CDR3 DNA: TGTGCCAGCAGCGTATACAGGGAGGGCTCACCCCTCCACTTT

D gene: NA
clone size: many
V gene: TRBV9
J gene: TRBJ1-4
CDR3 protein: CASSVHDGNEKLFF
CDR3 DNA: TGTGCCAGCAGCGTACATGACGGGAATGAAAAACTGTTTTTT

D gene: TRBD2
clone size: many
V gene: TRBV9
J gene: TRBJ2-3
CDR3 protein: CASSVGTSGGADTQYF
CDR3 DNA: TGTGCCAGCAGCGTCGGGACTAGCGGGGGGGCAGATACGCAGTATTTT

D gene: NA
clone size: many
V gene: TRBV9
J gene: TRBJ2-7
CDR3 protein: CASSVGGWGSYEQYF
CDR3 DNA: TGTGCCAGCAGCGTAGGCGGATGGGGCTCCTACGAGCAGTACTTC

D gene: NA
clone size: many
V gene: TRBV24-1
J gene: TRBJ1-2
CDR3 protein: CATGERTDYGYTF
CDR3 DNA: TGTGCCACCGGGGAGCGGACGGACTATGGCTACACCTTC

D gene: TRBD2
clone size: few
V gene: TRBV9
J gene: TRBJ2-1
CDR3 protein: CASSGTSGGANEQFF
CDR3 DNA: TGTGCCAGCAGCGGGACTAGCGGGGGGGCGAATGAGCAGTTCTTC

D gene: NA
clone size: NA
V gene: TRBV9
J gene: TRBJ2-1
CDR3 protein: CASSATAQSPNEQFF
CDR3 DNA: TGTGCCAGCAGCGCGACAGCCCAGAGTCCCAATGAGCAGTTCTTC

D gene: TRBD1
clone size: NA
V gene: TRBV9
J gene: TRBJ2-3
CDR3 protein: CASTGQGGGKDTQYF
CDR3 DNA: TGTGCCAGCACCGGACAGGGCGGCGGCAAAGATACGCAGTATTTT

D gene: TRBD2
clone size: many
V gene: TRBV9
J gene: TRBJ2-3
CDR3 protein: CASSPMAGGFTDTQYF
CDR3 DNA: TGTGCCAGCAGCCCCATGGCGGGGGGGTTCACAGATACGCAGTATTTT

D gene: NA
clone size: many
V gene: TRBV9
J gene: TRBJ2-3
CDR3 protein: CASSVDQSDTTSTDTQYF
CDR3 DNA: TGTGCCAGCAGCGTAGATCAGTCGGACACAACTAGTACAGATACGCAGTATTTT

D gene: NA
clone size: many
V gene: TRBV9
J gene: TRBJ2-7
CDR3 protein: CASSVEQGFEQYF
CDR3 DNA: TGTGCCAGCAGCGTAGAACAGGGTTTTGAGCAGTACTTC

D gene: NA
clone size: many
V gene: TRBV9
J gene: TRBJ2-5
CDR3 protein: CASSGSAETQYF
CDR3 DNA: TGTGCCAGCAGCGGGAGTGCAGAGACCCAGTACTTC

D gene: TRBD2
clone size: many
V gene: TRBV9
J gene: TRBJ2-3
CDR3 protein: CASSGYGGATDTQYF
CDR3 DNA: TGTGCCAGCAGCGGATACGGGGGGGCGACAGATACGCAGTATTTT

D gene: TRBD2
clone size: many
V gene: TRBV9
J gene: TRBJ2-2
CDR3 protein: CASSVLAATNTGELFF
CDR3 DNA: TGTGCCAGCAGCGTGCTAGCGGCTACGAACACCGGGGAGCTGTTTTTT

D gene: NA
clone size: NA
V gene: TRBV9
J gene: TRBJ2-1
CDR3 protein: CASSVDMDSSYNEQFF
CDR3 DNA: TGTGCCAGCAGCGTAGATATGGATTCCTCCTACAATGAGCAGTTCTTC

D gene: NA
clone size: many
V gene: TRBV9
J gene: TRBJ1-4
CDR3 protein: CASSGGSREKLFF
CDR3 DNA: TGTGCCAGCAGCGGGGGGAGTCGGGAAAAACTGTTTTTT

D gene: NA
clone size: few
V gene: TRBV9
J gene: TRBJ1-6
CDR3 protein: CASSVGPGRDSPLHF
CDR3 DNA: TGTGCCAGCAGCGTAGGACCGGGAAGGGACTCACCCCTCCACTTT

D gene: NA
clone size: many
V gene: TRBV9
J gene: TRBJ2-5
CDR3 protein: CASSVSGRGVETQYF
CDR3 DNA: TGTGCCAGCAGCGTCTCAGGTCGAGGGGTGGAGACCCAGTACTTC